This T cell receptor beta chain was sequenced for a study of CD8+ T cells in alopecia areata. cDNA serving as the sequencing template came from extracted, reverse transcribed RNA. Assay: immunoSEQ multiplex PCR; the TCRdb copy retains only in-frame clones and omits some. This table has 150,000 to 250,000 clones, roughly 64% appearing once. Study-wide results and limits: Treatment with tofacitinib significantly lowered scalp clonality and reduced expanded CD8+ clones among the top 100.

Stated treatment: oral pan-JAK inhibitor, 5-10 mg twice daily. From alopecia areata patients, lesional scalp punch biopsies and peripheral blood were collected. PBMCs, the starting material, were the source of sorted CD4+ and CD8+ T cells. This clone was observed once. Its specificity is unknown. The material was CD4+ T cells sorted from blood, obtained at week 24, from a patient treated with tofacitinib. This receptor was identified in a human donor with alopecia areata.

The CDR3 protein is CASRQGDNSPLHF. The CDR3 DNA reads TGTGCCAGCAGGCAGGGCGATAATTCACCCCTCCACTTT. The rearrangement links TRBV9 to TRBJ1-6; a weak D match, TRBD1 (5 bases). The germline V gene has CDR1 SGDLS and CDR2 YYNGEE. The CDR3 sequence is 13 residues long. V lost 5 bases to trimming and J lost 5 bases, with 8 bases between them.